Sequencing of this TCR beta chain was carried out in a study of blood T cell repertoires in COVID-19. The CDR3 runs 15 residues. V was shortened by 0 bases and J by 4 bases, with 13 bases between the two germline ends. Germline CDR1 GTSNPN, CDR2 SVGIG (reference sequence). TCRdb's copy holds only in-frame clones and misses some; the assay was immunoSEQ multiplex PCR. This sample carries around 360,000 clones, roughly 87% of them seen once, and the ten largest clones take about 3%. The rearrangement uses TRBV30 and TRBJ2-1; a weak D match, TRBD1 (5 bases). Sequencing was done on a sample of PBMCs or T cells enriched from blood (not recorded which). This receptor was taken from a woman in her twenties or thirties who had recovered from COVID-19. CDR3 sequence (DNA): TGTGCCTGGAGTGTACAGGTGGGAACATACAATGAGCAGTTCTTC. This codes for CAWSVQVGTYNEQFF.